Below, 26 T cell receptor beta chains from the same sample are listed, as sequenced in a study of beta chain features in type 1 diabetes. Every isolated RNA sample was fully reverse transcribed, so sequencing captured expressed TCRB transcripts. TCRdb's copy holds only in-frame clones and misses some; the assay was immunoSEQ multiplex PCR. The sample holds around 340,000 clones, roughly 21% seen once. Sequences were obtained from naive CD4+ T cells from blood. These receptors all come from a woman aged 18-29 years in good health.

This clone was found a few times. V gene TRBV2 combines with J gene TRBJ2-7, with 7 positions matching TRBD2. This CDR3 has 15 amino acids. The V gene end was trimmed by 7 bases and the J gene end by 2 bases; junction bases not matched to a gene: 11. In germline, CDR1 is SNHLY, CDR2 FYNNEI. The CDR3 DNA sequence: TGTGCCAGCATTTATGGCGGGAGTGAGACCTACGAGCAGTACTTC. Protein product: CASIYGGSETYEQYF.

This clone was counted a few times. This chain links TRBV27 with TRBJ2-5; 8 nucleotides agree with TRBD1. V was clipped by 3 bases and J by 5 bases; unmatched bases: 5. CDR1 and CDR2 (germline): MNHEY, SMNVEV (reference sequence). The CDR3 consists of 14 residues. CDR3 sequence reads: CASSFRDRWETQYF. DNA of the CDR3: TGTGCCAGCAGTTTCCGGGACAGGTGGGAGACCCAGTACTTC.

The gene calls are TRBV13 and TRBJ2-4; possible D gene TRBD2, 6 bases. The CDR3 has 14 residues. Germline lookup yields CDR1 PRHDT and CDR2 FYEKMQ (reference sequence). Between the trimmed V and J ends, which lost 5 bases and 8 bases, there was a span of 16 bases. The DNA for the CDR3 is TGTGCCAGCAGCCCGAGATCGGGGGAATACATTCAGTACTTC. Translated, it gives CASSPRSGEYIQYF.

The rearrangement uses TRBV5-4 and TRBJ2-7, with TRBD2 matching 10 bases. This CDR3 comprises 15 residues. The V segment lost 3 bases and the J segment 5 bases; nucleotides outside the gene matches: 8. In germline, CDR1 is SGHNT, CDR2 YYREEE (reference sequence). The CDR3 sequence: CASSSVLAGGHEQYF. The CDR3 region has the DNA TGTGCCAGCAGCTCCGTGTTAGCGGGAGGACACGAGCAGTACTTC.

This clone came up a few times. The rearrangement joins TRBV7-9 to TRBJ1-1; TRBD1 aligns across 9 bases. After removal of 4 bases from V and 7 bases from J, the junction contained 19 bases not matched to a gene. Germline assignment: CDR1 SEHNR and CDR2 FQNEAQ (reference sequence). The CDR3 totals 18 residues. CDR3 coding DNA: TGTGCCAGCAGCTCGTCTTTAGCCACAGGGGGCGGGGAAGGTGAAGCTTTCTTT. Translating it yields CASSSSLATGGGEGEAFF. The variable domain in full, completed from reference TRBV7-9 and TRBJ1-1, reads DTGVSQNPRHKITKRGQNVTFRCDPISEHNRLYWYRQTLGQGPEFLTYFQNEAQLEKSRLLSDRFSAERPKGSFSTLEIQRTEQGDSAMYLCASSSSLATGGGEGEAFFGQGTRLTVV.

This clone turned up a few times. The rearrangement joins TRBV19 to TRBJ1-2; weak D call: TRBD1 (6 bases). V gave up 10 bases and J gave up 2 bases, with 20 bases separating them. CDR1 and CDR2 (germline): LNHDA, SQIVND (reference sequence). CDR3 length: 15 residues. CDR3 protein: CATYRANERNYGYTF. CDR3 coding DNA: TGTGCCACCTACAGGGCGAATGAAAGGAACTATGGCTACACCTTC.

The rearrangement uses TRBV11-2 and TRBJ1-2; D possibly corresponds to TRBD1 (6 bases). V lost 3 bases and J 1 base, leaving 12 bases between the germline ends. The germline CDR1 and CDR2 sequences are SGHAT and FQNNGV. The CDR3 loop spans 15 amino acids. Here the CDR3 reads CASSFAGGFNYGYTF. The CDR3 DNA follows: TGTGCCAGCAGCTTTGCTGGGGGCTTTAACTATGGCTACACCTTC.

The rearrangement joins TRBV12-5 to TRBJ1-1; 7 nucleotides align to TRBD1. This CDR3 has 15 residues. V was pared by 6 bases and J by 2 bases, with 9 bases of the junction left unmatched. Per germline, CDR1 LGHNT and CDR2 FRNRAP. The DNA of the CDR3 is TGTGCTAGTGGACTCCGGGACAGTGAAAACACTGAAGCTTTCTTT. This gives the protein CASGLRDSENTEAFF.

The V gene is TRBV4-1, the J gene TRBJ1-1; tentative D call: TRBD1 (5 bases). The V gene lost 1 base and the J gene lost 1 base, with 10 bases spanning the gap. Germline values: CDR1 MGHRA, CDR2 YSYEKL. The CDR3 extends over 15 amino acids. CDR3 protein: CASSQGWGANTEAFF. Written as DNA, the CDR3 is TGCGCCAGCAGCCAAGGTTGGGGCGCGAACACTGAAGCTTTCTTT.

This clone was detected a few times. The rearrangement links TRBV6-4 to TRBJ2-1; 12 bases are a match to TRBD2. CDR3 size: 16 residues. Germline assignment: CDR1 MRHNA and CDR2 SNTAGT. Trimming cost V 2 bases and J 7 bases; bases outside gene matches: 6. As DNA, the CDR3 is TGTGCCAGCAGTGACGGCACTAGCGGGAGGCGGAATGAGCAGTTCTTC. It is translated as CASSDGTSGRRNEQFF.

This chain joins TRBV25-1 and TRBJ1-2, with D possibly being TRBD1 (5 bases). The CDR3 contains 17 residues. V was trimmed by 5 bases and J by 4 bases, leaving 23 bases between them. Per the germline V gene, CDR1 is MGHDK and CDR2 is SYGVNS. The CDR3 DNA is TGTGCCAGCAGTTCACTCGACGGGAGGGGTGGAAGCTATGGCTACACCTTC. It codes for CASSSLDGRGGSYGYTF.

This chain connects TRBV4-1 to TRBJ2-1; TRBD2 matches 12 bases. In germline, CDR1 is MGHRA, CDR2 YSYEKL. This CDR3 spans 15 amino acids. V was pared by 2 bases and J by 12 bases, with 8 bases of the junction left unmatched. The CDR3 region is CASSQPTSGGSWQFF. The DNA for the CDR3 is TGCGCCAGCAGCCAACCGACTAGCGGGGGCTCATGGCAGTTCTTC.

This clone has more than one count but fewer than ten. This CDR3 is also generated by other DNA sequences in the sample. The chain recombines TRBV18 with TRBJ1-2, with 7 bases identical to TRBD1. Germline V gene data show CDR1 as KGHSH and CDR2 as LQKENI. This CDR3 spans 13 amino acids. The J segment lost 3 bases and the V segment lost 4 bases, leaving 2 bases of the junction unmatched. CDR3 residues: CASSLDRDYGYTF. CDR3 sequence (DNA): TGTGCCAGCTCACTTGACAGGGACTATGGCTACACCTTC.

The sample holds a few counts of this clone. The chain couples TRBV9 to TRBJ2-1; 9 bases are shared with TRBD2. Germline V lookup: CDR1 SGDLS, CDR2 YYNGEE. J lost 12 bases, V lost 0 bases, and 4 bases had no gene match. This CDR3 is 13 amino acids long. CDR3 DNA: TGTGCCAGCAGCGTAGGATCAGCGGGGGGGCAGTTCTTC. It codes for CASSVGSAGGQFF.

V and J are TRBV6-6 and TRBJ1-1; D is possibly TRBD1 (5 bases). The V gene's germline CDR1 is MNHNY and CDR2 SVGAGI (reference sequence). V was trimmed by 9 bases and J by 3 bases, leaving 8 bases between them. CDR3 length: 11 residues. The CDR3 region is CASTGDTEAFF. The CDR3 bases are TGTGCCAGTACGGGGGACACTGAAGCTTTCTTT.

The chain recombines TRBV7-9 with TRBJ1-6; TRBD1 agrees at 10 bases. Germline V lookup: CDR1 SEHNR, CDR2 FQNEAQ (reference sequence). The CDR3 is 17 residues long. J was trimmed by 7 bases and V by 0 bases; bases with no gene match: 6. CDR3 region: CASSLARDRGGNSPLHF. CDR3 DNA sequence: TGTGCCAGCAGCTTAGCTCGGGACAGGGGAGGAAATTCACCCCTCCACTTT.

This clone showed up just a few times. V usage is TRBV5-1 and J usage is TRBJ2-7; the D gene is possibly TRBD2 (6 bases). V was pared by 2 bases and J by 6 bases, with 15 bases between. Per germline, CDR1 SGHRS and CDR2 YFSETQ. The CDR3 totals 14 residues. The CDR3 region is CASSLLQSGGEQYF. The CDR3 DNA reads TGCGCCAGCAGCTTACTACAATCCGGGGGCGAGCAGTACTTC. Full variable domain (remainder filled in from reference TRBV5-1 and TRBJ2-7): KAGVTQTPRYLIKTRGQQVTLSCSPISGHRSVSWYQQTPGQGLQFLFEYFSETQRNKGNFPGRFSGRQFSNSRSEMNVSTLELGDSALYLCASSLLQSGGEQYFGPGTRLTVT.

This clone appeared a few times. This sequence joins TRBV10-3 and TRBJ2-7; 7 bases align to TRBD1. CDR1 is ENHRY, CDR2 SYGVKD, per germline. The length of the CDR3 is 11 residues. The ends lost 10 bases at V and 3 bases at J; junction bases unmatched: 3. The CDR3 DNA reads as TGTGCCACGGGACAGAGCTACGAGCAGTACTTC. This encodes CATGQSYEQYF.

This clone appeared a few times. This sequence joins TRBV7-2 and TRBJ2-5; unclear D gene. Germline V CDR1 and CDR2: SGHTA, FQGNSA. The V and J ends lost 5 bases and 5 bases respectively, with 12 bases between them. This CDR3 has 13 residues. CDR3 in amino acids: CASSQQLKETQYF. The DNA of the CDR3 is TGTGCCAGCAGCCAACAATTAAAGGAGACCCAGTACTTC.

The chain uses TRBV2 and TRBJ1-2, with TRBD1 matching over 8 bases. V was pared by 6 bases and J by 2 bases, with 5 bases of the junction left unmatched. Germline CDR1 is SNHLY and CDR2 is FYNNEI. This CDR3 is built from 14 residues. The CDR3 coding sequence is TGTGCCAGCAGAGAGGGACAGGCGAACTATGGCTACACCTTC. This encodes CASREGQANYGYTF.

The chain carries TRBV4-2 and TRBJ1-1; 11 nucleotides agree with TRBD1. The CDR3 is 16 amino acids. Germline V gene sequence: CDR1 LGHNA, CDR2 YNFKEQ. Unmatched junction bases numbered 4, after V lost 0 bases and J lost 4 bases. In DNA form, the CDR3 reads TGTGCCAGCAGCCAAGACCCGGGACAGGGGGGCACTGAAGCTTTCTTT. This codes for CASSQDPGQGGTEAFF.

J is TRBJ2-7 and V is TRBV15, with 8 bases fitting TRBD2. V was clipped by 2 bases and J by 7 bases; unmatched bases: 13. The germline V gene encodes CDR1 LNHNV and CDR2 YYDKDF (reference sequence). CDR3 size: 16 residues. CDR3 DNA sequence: TGTGCCACCAGCAGACCCCGGGGGGGGCGGTTGGGAGAGCAGTACTTC. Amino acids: CATSRPRGGRLGEQYF.

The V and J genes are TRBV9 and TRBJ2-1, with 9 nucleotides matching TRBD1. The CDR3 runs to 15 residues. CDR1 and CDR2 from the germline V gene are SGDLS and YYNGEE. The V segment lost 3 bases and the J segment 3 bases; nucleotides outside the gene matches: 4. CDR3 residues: CASSGGTGNYNEQFF. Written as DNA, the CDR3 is TGTGCCAGCAGCGGCGGGACAGGGAACTACAATGAGCAGTTCTTC.

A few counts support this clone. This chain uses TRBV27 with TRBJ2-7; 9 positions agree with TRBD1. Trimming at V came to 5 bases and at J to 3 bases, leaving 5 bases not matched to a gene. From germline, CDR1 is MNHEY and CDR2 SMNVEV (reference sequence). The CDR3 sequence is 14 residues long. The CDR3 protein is CASSQGTGFYEQYF. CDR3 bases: TGTGCCAGCAGTCAAGGGACAGGGTTCTACGAGCAGTACTTC.

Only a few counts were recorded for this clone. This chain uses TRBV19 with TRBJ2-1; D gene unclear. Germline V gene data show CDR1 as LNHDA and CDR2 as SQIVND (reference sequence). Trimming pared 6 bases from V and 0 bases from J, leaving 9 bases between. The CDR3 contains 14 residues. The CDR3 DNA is TGTGCCAGTAGGAGGATTATCTCCTACAATGAGCAGTTCTTC. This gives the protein CASRRIISYNEQFF.

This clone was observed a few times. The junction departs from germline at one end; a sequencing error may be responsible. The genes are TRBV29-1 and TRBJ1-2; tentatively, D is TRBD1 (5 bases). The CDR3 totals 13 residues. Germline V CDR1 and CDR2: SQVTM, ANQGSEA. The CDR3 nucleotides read TGCAGCGGACGGTCCAGACAGTTCAGGATTCAAGTCTTC. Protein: CSGRSRQFRIQVF.